This TCR beta chain was recovered during a study of OX40 agonist ivuxolimab in advanced cancers. Study-level background: Among those enrolled, mean age was about 58 years (range roughly 20 to 79) and about 81% were male.

Any history of autoimmune disease or systemic immunosuppression disqualified patients. Using immunoSEQ multiplex PCR, the repertoire was profiled, and TCRdb retains in-frame clones only, with some absent. The sample lists some 18,000 clones; under 90% were seen once. V was clipped by 0 bases and J by 5 bases; unmatched bases: 5. The CDR3 covers 17 residues. The germline CDR1 and CDR2 sequences are SGHRS and YFSETQ. Study results and limitations: At doses 0.1 to 3.0 mg/kg, CD4+ and CD8+ clones expanded. Mean expanded clone counts were higher in CD8+ than CD4+ T cells.

A remark on this clone: Its antigen is still unknown.

The sequence came from an adult with an advanced solid tumor such as melanoma, head and neck, liver or kidney cancer. V and J are TRBV5-1 and TRBJ2-2; TRBD2 matches at 12 bases. Sequencing used CD4+ or CD8+ T cells sorted from blood, obtained in a trial of the OX40 agonist ivuxolimab. CDR3 sequence: CASSLVGLAGSTGELFF. DNA for the CDR3: TGCGCCAGCAGCTTGGTCGGACTAGCGGGAAGTACCGGGGAGCTGTTTTTT.